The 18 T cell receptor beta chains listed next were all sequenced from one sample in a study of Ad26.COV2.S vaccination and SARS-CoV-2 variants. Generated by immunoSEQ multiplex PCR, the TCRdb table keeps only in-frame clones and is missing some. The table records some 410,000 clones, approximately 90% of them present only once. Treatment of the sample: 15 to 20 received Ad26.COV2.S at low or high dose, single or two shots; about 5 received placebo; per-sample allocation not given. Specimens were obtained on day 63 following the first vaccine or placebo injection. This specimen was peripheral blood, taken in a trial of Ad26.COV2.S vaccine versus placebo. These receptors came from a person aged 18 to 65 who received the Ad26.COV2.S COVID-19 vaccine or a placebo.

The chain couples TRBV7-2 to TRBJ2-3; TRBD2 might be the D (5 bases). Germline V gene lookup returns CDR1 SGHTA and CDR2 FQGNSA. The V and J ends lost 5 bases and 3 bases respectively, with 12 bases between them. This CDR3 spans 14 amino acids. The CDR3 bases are TGTGCCAGCAGCCATAACCGGGGTACAGATACGCAGTATTTT. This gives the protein CASSHNRGTDTQYF.

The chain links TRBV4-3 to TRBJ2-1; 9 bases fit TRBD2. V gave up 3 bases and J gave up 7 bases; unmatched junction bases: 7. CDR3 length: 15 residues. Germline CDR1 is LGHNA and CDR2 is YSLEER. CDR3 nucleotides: TGCGCCAGCAGCCAGGGGCTAGCGGGGATTAATGAGCAGTTCTTC. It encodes CASSQGLAGINEQFF.

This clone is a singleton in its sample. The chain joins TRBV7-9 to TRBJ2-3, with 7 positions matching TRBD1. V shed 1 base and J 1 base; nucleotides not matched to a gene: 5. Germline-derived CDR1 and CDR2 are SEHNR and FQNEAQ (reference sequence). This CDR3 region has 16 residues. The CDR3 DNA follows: TGTGCCAGCAGCTTAGTCCTTGGACAGGGCACAGATACGCAGTATTTT. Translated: CASSLVLGQGTDTQYF.

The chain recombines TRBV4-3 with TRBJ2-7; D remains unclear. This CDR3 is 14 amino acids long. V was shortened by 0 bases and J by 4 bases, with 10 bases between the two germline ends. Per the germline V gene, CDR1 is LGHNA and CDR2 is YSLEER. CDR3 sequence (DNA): TGCGCCAGCAGCCAAGACGGAGTCTCTTACGAGCAGTACTTC. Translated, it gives CASSQDGVSYEQYF.

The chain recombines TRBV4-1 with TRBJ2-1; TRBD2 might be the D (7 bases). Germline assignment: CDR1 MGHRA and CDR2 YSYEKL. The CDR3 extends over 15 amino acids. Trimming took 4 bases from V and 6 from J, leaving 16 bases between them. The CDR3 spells CASSRSIGGRNEQFF. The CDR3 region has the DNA TGCGCCAGCAGCCGATCGATCGGGGGGCGCAATGAGCAGTTCTTC.

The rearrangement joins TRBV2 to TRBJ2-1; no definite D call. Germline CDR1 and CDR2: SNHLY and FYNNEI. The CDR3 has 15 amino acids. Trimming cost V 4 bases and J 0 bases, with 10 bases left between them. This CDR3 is CASSATWTSYNEQFF. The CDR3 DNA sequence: TGTGCCAGCAGTGCGACGTGGACCTCCTACAATGAGCAGTTCTTC.

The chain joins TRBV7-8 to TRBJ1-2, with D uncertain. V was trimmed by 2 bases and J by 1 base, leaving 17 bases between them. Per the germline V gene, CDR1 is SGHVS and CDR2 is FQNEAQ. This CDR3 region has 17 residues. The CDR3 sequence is CASSLRVDIAFNYGYTF. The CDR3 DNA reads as TGTGCCAGCAGCTTAAGGGTAGACATCGCCTTTAACTATGGCTACACCTTC.

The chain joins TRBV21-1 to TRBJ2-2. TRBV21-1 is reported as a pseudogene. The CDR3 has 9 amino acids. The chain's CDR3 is CASSKGLFF. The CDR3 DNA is TGTGCCAGCAGCAAAGGGCTGTTTTTT.

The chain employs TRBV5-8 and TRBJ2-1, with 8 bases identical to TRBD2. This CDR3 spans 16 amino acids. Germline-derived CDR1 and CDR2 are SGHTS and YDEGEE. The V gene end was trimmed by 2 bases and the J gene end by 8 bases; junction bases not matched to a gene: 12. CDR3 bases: TGTGCCAGCAGCTTTTCCCCCCCTAGCGGGTTTCATGAGCAGTTCTTC. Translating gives CASSFSPPSGFHEQFF.

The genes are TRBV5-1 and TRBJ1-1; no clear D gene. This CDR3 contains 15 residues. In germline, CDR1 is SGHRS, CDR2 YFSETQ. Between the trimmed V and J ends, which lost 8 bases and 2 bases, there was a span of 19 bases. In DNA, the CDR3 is TGCGCCAGTATGGTGCGGGTCATGGGTAACACTGAAGCTTTCTTT. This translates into CASMVRVMGNTEAFF. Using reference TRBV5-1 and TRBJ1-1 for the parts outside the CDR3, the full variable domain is KAGVTQTPRYLIKTRGQQVTLSCSPISGHRSVSWYQQTPGQGLQFLFEYFSETQRNKGNFPGRFSGRQFSNSRSEMNVSTLELGDSALYLCASMVRVMGNTEAFFGQGTRLTVV.

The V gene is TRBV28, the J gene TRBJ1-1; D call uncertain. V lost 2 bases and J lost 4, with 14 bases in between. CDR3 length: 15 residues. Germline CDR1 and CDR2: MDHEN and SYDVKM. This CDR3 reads CASSLGPRARTEAFF. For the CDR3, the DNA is TGTGCCAGCAGTTTAGGTCCCCGGGCCCGCACTGAAGCTTTCTTT. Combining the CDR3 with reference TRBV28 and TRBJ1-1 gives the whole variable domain DVKVTQSSRYLVKRTGEKVFLECVQDMDHENMFWYRQDPGLGLRLIYFSYDVKMKEKGDIPEGYSVSREKKERFSLILESASTNQTSMYLCASSLGPRARTEAFFGQGTRLTVV.

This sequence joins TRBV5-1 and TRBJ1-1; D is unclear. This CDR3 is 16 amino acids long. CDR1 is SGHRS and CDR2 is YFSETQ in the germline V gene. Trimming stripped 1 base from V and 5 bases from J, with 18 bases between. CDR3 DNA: TGCGCCAGCAGCTTGCTGGACTCCCAAAGGGATACTGAAGCTTTCTTT. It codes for CASSLLDSQRDTEAFF.

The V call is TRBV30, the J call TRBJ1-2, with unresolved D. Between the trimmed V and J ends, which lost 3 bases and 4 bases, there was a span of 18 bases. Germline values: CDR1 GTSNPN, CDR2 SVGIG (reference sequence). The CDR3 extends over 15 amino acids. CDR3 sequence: CAWSPRERAIYGYTF. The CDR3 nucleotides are TGTGCCTGGAGCCCCCGAGAAAGGGCCATCTATGGCTACACCTTC.

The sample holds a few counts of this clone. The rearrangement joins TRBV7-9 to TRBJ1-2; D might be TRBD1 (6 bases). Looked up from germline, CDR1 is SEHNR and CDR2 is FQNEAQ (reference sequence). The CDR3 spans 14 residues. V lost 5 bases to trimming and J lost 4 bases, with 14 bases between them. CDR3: CASSLGQRIYGYTF. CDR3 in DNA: TGTGCCAGCAGCCTCGGACAGAGAATCTATGGCTACACCTTC.

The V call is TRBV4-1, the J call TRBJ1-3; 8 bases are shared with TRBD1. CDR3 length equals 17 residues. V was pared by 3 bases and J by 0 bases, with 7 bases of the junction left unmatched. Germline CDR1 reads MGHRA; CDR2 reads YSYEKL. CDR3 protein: CASSQSGTGDSGNTIYF. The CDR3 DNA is TGCGCCAGCAGCCAGTCGGGGACAGGCGACTCTGGAAACACCATATATTTT.

CDR3 bases: TGCGCCAGCAGCAGTTCAGGGAGCCCGACCTTCAATGAGCAGTTCTTC. Its translation: CASSSSGSPTFNEQFF. The chain carries TRBV5-1 and TRBJ2-1, with D perhaps being TRBD1 or TRBD2 (5 bases each). Trimming shortened V by 4 bases and J by 6 bases, and 20 bases separated the two germline ends. Germline V gene lookup returns CDR1 SGHRS and CDR2 YFSETQ. The CDR3 runs to 16 residues.

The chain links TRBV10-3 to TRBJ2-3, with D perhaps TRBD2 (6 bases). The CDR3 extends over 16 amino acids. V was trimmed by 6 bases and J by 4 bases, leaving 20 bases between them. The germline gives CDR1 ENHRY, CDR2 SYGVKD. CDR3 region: CAISGGRGVGADTQYF. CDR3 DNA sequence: TGTGCCATCAGCGGGGGTAGGGGTGTCGGCGCAGATACGCAGTATTTT.

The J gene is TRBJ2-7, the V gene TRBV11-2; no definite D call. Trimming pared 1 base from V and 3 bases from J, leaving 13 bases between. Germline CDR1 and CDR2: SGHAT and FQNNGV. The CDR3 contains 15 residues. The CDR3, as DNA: TGTGCCAGCAGCTTAGTCCGGCAGAGCATCTACGAGCAGTACTTC. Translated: CASSLVRQSIYEQYF.